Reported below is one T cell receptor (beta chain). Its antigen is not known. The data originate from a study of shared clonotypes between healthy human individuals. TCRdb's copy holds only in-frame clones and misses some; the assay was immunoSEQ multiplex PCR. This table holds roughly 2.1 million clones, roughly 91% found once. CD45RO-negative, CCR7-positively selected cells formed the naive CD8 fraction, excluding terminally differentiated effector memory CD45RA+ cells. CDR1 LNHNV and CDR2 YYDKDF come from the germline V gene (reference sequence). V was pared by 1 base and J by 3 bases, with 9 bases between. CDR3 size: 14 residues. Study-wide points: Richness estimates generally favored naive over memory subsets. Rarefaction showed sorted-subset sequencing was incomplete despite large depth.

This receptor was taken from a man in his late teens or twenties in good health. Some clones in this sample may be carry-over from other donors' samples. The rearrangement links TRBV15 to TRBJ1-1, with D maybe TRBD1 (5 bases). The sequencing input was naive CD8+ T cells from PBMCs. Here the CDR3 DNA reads TGTGCCACCAGCAGAGTAGACAGCCACACTGAAGCTTTCTTT. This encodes CATSRVDSHTEAFF. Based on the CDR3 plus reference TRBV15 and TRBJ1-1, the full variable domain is DAMVIQNPRYQVTQFGKPVTLSCSQTLNHNVMYWYQQKSSQAPKLLFHYYDKDFNNEADTPDNFQSRRPNTSFCFLDIRSPGLGDTAMYLCATSRVDSHTEAFFGQGTRLTVV.